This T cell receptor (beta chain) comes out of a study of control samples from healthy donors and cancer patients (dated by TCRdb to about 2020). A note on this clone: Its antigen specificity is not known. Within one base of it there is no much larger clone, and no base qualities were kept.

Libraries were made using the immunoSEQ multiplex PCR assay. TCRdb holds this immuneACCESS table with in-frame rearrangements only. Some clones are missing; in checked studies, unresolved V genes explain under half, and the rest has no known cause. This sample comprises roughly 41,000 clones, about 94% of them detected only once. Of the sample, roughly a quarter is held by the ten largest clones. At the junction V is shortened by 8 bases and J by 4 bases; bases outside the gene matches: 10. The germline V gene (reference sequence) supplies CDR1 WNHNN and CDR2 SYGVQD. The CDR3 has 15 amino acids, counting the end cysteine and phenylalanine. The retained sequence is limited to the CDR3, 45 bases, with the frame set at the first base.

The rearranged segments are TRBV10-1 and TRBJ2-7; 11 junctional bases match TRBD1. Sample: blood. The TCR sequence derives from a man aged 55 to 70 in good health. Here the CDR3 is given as CASREDRGLRYEQYF. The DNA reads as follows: TGCGCCAGCCGCGAGGACAGGGGGCTACGGTACGAGCAGTACTTC.